A selection of T cell receptor beta chains follows, all from one sample in a study of cytomegalovirus exposure and HLA in healthy donors. Measured with immunoSEQ multiplex PCR; TCRdb has only the in-frame clones, and not every one. The table lists just under 150,000 clones, about nine tenths of them singletons. The material sequenced was PBMCs. Receptors were obtained from a man aged 18 to 29 in good health and CMV-seropositive. Both conserved end residues are part of each CDR3. A D gene is named only where the DNA matches it firmly. Rows give clone size only sometimes, using once, few, many, or a class for an expanded clone.

D gene	V gene	clone size	J gene	CDR3 protein	CDR3 DNA
.	TRBV2	once	TRBJ1-1	CASLPGSGNTEAFF	TGTGCCAGCCTTCCGGGGTCGGGGAACACTGAAGCTTTCTTT
.	TRBV6-5	once	TRBJ1-1	CASSYGALMNTEAFF	TGTGCCAGCAGTTATGGAGCCCTGATGAACACTGAAGCTTTCTTT
TRBD2	TRBV7-7	.	TRBJ2-1	CASSPRLAGHNNEQFF	TGTGCTAGCAGCCCCCGACTAGCGGGGCATAACAATGAGCAGTTCTTC
.	TRBV5-6	.	TRBJ2-2	CASSSELALTGELFF	TGTGCCAGCAGCTCCGAACTAGCCCTGACCGGGGAGCTGTTTTTT
.	TRBV5-1	once	TRBJ2-7	CASSRDTTYEQYF	TGCGCCAGCAGTCGGGACACAACCTACGAGCAGTACTTC
.	TRBV5-1	.	TRBJ1-4	CASSADSVEEKLFF	TGCGCCAGCAGCGCGGACAGTGTAGAAGAAAAACTGTTTTTT
.	TRBV6-1	.	TRBJ1-1	CASGHKIMNTEAFF	TGTGCCAGCGGGCATAAGATCATGAACACTGAAGCTTTCTTT
.	TRBV29-1	.	TRBJ2-1	CSVVSAVSSYNEQFF	TGCAGCGTTGTATCGGCGGTTAGCTCCTACAATGAGCAGTTCTTC
TRBD2	TRBV7-9	.	TRBJ2-1	CASSPLAGGPNEQFF	TGTGCCAGCAGCCCCCTAGCGGGGGGGCCTAATGAGCAGTTCTTC
TRBD1	TRBV5-8	.	TRBJ2-7	CASSLRQGSYEQYF	TGTGCCAGCAGCTTGCGACAGGGAAGCTACGAGCAGTACTTC
.	TRBV29-1	.	TRBJ2-3	CSVGYEGTQYF	TGCAGCGTTGGGTATGAGGGTACGCAGTATTTT
.	TRBV5-1	.	TRBJ1-4	CASSTRHTTNEKLFF	TGCGCCAGCAGCACCCGACATACAACTAATGAAAAACTGTTTTTT
.	TRBV6-1	.	TRBJ1-1	CASSETWTEAFF	TGTGCCAGCAGCGAAACTTGGACTGAAGCTTTCTTT
.	TRBV15	.	TRBJ2-3	CATSRGGSSTDTQYF	TGTGCCACCAGCAGAGGAGGGAGTAGCACAGATACGCAGTATTTT
.	TRBV7-9	.	TRBJ2-4	CASSSQGYIQYF	TGTGCCAGCAGCTCGCAGGGTTACATTCAGTACTTC
.	TRBV30	.	TRBJ2-7	CAWSSGQGHYEQYF	TGTGCCTGGAGTTCCGGACAAGGGCACTACGAGCAGTACTTC
.	TRBV6-1	.	TRBJ1-1	CASGQGMNTEAFF	TGTGCCAGCGGGCAGGGGATGAACACTGAAGCTTTCTTT
TRBD2	TRBV2	.	TRBJ2-7	CASTLAGVVEQYF	TGTGCCAGCACCCTAGCGGGAGTTGTCGAGCAGTACTTC
TRBD2	TRBV4-1	.	TRBJ2-1	CASSQERTSGRNEQFF	TGCGCCAGCAGCCAAGAGCGGACTAGCGGGAGAAATGAGCAGTTCTTC
.	TRBV5-1	.	TRBJ1-1	CASSAKNSDTEAFF	TGCGCCAGCAGCGCAAAAAACAGTGACACTGAAGCTTTCTTT
.	TRBV27	.	TRBJ1-1	CASSLGRGNTEAFF	TGTGCCAGCAGTTTAGGCAGGGGCAACACTGAAGCTTTCTTT
TRBD2	TRBV19	.	TRBJ2-5	CASSFSGGETQYF	TGTGCCAGTAGTTTTAGCGGGGGAGAGACCCAGTACTTC
TRBD1	TRBV5-4	.	TRBJ1-1	CASSLQGALNTEAFF	TGTGCCAGCAGCCTACAGGGGGCGCTGAACACTGAAGCTTTCTTT
.	TRBV7-9	.	TRBJ1-1	CASSPGQMNTEAFF	TGTGCCAGCAGCCCGGGACAAATGAACACTGAAGCTTTCTTT
.	TRBV11-2	.	TRBJ1-5	CASSSEQGYNQPQHF	TGTGCCAGCAGCTCTGAACAGGGATACAATCAGCCCCAGCATTTT
.	TRBV6-1	.	TRBJ2-1	CASRVEGINEQFF	TGTGCCAGCAGGGTGGAGGGTATCAATGAGCAGTTCTTC
.	TRBV19	once	TRBJ2-3	CASSIQSTDTQYF	TGTGCCAGTAGTATACAAAGCACAGATACGCAGTATTTT
.	TRBV19	.	TRBJ2-3	CASSRGDTQYF	TGTGCCAGTAGTCGGGGGGATACGCAGTATTTT
.	TRBV2	.	TRBJ1-1	CASRFSEEGNTEAFF	TGTGCCAGCAGGTTCTCAGAAGAGGGGAACACTGAAGCTTTCTTT
.	TRBV6-5	.	TRBJ2-7	CASSYVQGPKAYEQYF	TGTGCCAGCAGTTACGTCCAGGGCCCCAAAGCGTACGAGCAGTACTTC
.	TRBV30	.	TRBJ1-5	CAWRPPGYNQPQHF	TGTGCCTGGAGACCTCCGGGATATAATCAGCCCCAGCATTTT
TRBD1	TRBV19	.	TRBJ2-2	CATLDREGTGELFF	TGTGCCACCCTGGACAGGGAAGGGACCGGGGAGCTGTTTTTT
TRBD1	TRBV5-8	few	TRBJ1-1	CASSPDRGRGTEAFF	TGTGCCAGCAGCCCGGACAGGGGAAGGGGCACTGAAGCTTTCTTT
TRBD1	TRBV28	.	TRBJ1-6	CASSLGVYRGHGSPLHF	TGTGCCAGCAGTTTAGGGGTATACAGGGGGCACGGGTCACCCCTCCACTTT
TRBD1	TRBV19	.	TRBJ1-2	CASKQGALGYTF	TGTGCCAGTAAACAGGGGGCATTAGGCTACACCTTC
.	TRBV5-1	.	TRBJ1-2	CASSLEAGSYGYTF	TGCGCCAGCAGCTTGGAGGCAGGTAGCTATGGCTACACCTTC
TRBD1	TRBV5-1	.	TRBJ2-5	CASSLGPGTGKETQYF	TGCGCCAGCAGCTTGGGTCCCGGGACAGGGAAAGAGACCCAGTACTTC
.	TRBV25-1	.	TRBJ1-1	CASSEYTGMNTEAFF	TGTGCCAGCAGTGAATACACAGGGATGAACACTGAAGCTTTCTTT
TRBD1	TRBV6-1	.	TRBJ1-1	CASKTGVNTEAFF	TGTGCCAGCAAAACAGGGGTGAACACTGAAGCTTTCTTT
.	TRBV6-1	.	TRBJ1-4	CASSEQGFATNEKLFF	TGTGCCAGCAGTGAACAGGGTTTTGCAACTAATGAAAAACTGTTTTTT
TRBD1	TRBV14	.	TRBJ2-5	CASSQGGQGRFETQYF	TGTGCCAGCAGCCAAGGGGGACAGGGGAGGTTCGAGACCCAGTACTTC
.	TRBV6-5	once	TRBJ1-2	CASRPYGAFYGYTF	TGTGCCAGCAGGCCCTATGGAGCCTTCTATGGCTACACCTTC
.	TRBV27	few	TRBJ1-3	CASSSVSGNTIYF	TGTGCCAGCAGTTCTGTCTCTGGAAACACCATATATTTT
.	TRBV6-1	.	TRBJ2-1	CASPGGLQFF	TGTGCCAGCCCGGGGGGCCTGCAGTTCTTC
.	TRBV5-5	.	TRBJ1-6	CASSLEHRFRGSPLHF	TGTGCCAGCAGCTTGGAACATCGGTTCCGGGGTTCACCCCTCCACTTT
TRBD2	TRBV9	.	TRBJ2-1	CASSPFLAGGGNEQFF	TGTGCCAGCAGCCCGTTTCTAGCGGGCGGGGGGAATGAGCAGTTCTTC
TRBD2	TRBV11-2	.	TRBJ2-1	CASSYPFSGGRSYNEQFF	TGTGCCAGCAGCTACCCGTTTAGCGGGGGCCGCTCCTACAATGAGCAGTTCTTC
TRBD2	TRBV5-4	.	TRBJ2-2	CASSLGASGSPTGELFF	TGTGCCAGCAGCTTGGGGGCTAGCGGGAGTCCCACCGGGGAGCTGTTTTTT
.	TRBV13	.	TRBJ1-2	CASSHTGNGYTF	TGTGCCAGCAGCCACACAGGGAATGGCTACACCTTC
TRBD2	TRBV6-5	.	TRBJ2-7	CASSRLAGVSYEQYF	TGTGCCAGCAGTAGACTAGCGGGGGTTTCCTACGAGCAGTACTTC
.	TRBV5-1	few	TRBJ2-7	CASSLVTGTDEQYF	TGCGCCAGCAGCTTGGTAACAGGGACCGACGAGCAGTACTTC
.	TRBV4-1	.	TRBJ2-7	CASSHQDMVASYEQYF	TGCGCCAGCAGCCACCAAGACATGGTTGCATCCTACGAGCAGTACTTC
.	TRBV30	.	TRBJ1-2	CAWSRGRVNYGYTF	TGTGCCTGGAGTAGGGGGAGAGTAAACTATGGCTACACCTTC